This T cell receptor (beta chain) was identified during a study of blood T cell repertoires in COVID-19 (dated by TCRdb to 2020 to 2021). About the full investigation: Samples covering the acute and convalescent phases of COVID-19 were provided by collaborators in the United States, Italy and Spain. Where HLA class I and class II types were available, the types were taken from metadata supplied by the sample provider, not from assay-based typing. Subjects who had been exposed to COVID-19, were actively infected with it, or had recovered from it provided the deeply sampled blood TCRbeta repertoires that made up the dataset. A freely available public database, intended as a resource for researchers studying the immune response to SARS-CoV-2, is where the repertoires were released. The samples were drawn from two sources: the first 160 participants of the ongoing ImmuneRACE study, and 1,254 subjects contributed by 6 global collaborators. The prospective study material was composed of cDNA or gDNA derived from T cells, B-cell-depleted T cells, or PBMCs. Sample metadata almost always included a de-identified subject ID, COVID-19 status, age in years and sex.

The immunoSEQ Assay, a bias-controlled multiplex PCR, was used to amplify TCRbeta CDR3 regions from genomic DNA. In the source study's methods: The number of nucleated cells in each sample was estimated by amplification of reference gene primers within the assay. To quantify the absolute abundance of each unique TCRbeta CDR3 rearrangement, sequence reads were collapsed and filtered. For each sample, productive Simpson clonality was calculated as the square root of Simpson's diversity index across productive rearrangements. TCRdb took over this immuneACCESS table, retaining in-frame rearrangements with V and J assigned. Such tables are incomplete; in checked studies, under half of the missing clones stem from an unresolved V gene, and the remainder is unexplained. That table furnishes V, J and clone size, whereas the DNA furnished D and trimming. The sample profile shows 360,000 or so clones; about 90% of them were found once. Over 1% of the sample is held by the ten biggest clonotypes.

Overall results and qualifications from the work: The quantity of clinical and demographic metadata differed by source and by participant and was supplied without curation.

A single count supports this clone. No antigen is known for it. No quality values exist for individual bases; no much larger clone is one base distant. Participants in the prospective study were enrolled through a virtual design, were aged 18 to 89 years, and lived in approximately 24 United States geographic areas. In the prospective study, cohorts were assigned on the basis of participant-reported clinical history obtained from a screening survey and a study questionnaire. A participant counted as exposed if, within 2 weeks of entering the study, that participant had been in contact with someone who had a PCR-confirmed or clinician-diagnosed COVID-19 case. Each participant in the prospective study had whole blood, serum and a nasopharyngeal or oropharyngeal swab collected by mobile phlebotomists. Participants in the prospective study had the option to provide additional blood draws and questionnaires over a 2-month period. Prospective study blood samples were shipped either frozen or at room temperature before DNA extraction.

A distance of 12 bases separates the germline ends of V and J, which lose 5 bases and 2 bases respectively. According to the germline V gene (reference sequence), CDR1 reads MNHEY and CDR2 reads SMNVEV. The CDR3, from cysteine to phenylalanine, totals 14 residues. Just CDR3 DNA is preserved here, 42 bases in frame from base 1. Specimen: PBMCs or T cells enriched from blood (not recorded which). This clonotype originated in a woman younger than 45 who had been exposed to COVID-19. The chain is encoded by TRBV27 joined to TRBJ2-5; matching of 6 bases hints at TRBD1 as the D gene. The CDR3 here reads CASSPGQFQETQYF. The bases read TGTGCCAGCAGTCCGGGACAATTTCAAGAGACCCAGTACTTC.